This T cell receptor (beta chain) appears in the sequencing data of a study of blood T cell repertoires in COVID-19. Study-level information: Acute and convalescent COVID-19 samples came from the United States, Italy and Spain.

Here immunoSEQ multiplex PCR was the method, and the copy in TCRdb shows in-frame clones only, minus some. The sample has fewer than 250,000 clones, 70% to 90% seen once. The CDR3 has 15 amino acids. Germline V gives CDR1 MNHEY, CDR2 SVGAGI. V was pared by 6 bases and J by 7 bases, with 13 bases of the junction left unmatched. Study members were between roughly 18 and 89 years old and lived in some 26 US regions. The specimen sequenced was PBMCs or T cells enriched from blood (not recorded which). This receptor was taken from a woman in her thirties or forties with acute COVID-19. The chain has TRBV6-5 and TRBJ2-7; 9 bases fit TRBD1. CDR3 protein: CASREGGTGLLEQYF. The CDR3 DNA reads TGTGCCAGCAGGGAGGGAGGGACAGGGCTGTTGGAGCAGTACTTC.